This entry lists 29 T cell receptor delta chains sequenced from one sample in a study of gamma-delta T cells after stem cell transplantation. TCRdb called clones from the RT-PCR reads again using CATT. The sample holds 1,500 to 2,000 delta-chain clones, roughly half seen once. Sequences were obtained from gamma-delta T cells. The receptors come from a human donor. It is not recorded whose cells these are; they may come from a transplant donor.

Of note for this clone: In the same sample, other DNA sequences code for this CDR3. This chain uses TRDV2 with TRDJ1; 7 positions match TRDD3. The V segment lost 1 base and the J segment 5 bases; nucleotides outside the gene matches: 9. The CDR3 spans 15 residues. CDR1 and CDR2 (germline): GEAIGNYY, EKD. CDR3 bases: TGTGCCTGTGACACGTTAATGAGACTGGGGGATAAACTCATCTTT. Amino acids: CACDTLMRLGDKLIF.

This clone appeared a few times. The rearrangement links TRDV2 to TRDJ3, with 7 nucleotides matching TRDD3. This CDR3 is 21 amino acids long. CDR1 GEAIGNYY and CDR2 EKD come from the germline V gene. With V trimmed by 0 bases and J by 0 bases, 13 bases remained unmatched. Written as DNA, the CDR3 is TGTGCCTGTGACACCGGAGACCTGGGGGCCCAGAACTCCTGGGACACCCGACAGATGTTTTTC. Protein: CACDTGDLGAQNSWDTRQMFF.

The V and J genes are TRDV2 and TRDJ1; 7 nucleotides agree with TRDD3. Per germline, CDR1 GEAIGNYY and CDR2 EKD. J lost 0 bases, V lost 0 bases, and 15 bases had no gene match. CDR3 length equals 19 residues. The CDR3 protein is CACDTLRGMPNEYTDKLIF. DNA of the CDR3: TGTGCCTGTGACACCCTGAGGGGGATGCCCAACGAGTACACCGATAAACTCATCTTT.

The V call is TRDV2, the J call TRDJ3; 13 positions match TRDD3. The CDR3 is 26 residues long. The germline V gene has CDR1 GEAIGNYY and CDR2 EKD. Trimming took 3 bases from V and 1 from J; bases not matched to a gene: 26. CDR3 amino acids: CACDATQTGGYGGLSDRSWDTRQMFF. Written as DNA, the CDR3 is TGTGCCTGTGACGCCACTCAAACTGGGGGATACGGTGGTCTATCGGACAGATCCTGGGACACCCGACAGATGTTTTTC.

The chain is built from TRDV2 and TRDJ1, with D possibly TRDD3 on 5 matching bases. The V end lost 0 bases, the J end lost 4 bases, and 20 bases lay between the germline ends. Germline lookup yields CDR1 GEAIGNYY and CDR2 EKD. This CDR3 region has 17 residues. CDR3 nucleotide sequence: TGTGCCTGTGACACCGTCGGGATGTCCCCGGAGGGCGATAAACTCATCTTT. Translated: CACDTVGMSPEGDKLIF.

This clone was counted a few times. The chain uses TRDV2 and TRDJ2; 7 bases are a match to TRDD3. J gave up 3 bases and V 3 bases, and 18 bases lay outside the gene matches. Germline V gene data show CDR1 as GEAIGNYY and CDR2 as EKD. This CDR3 is 19 amino acids long. CDR3 residues: CACDPLLGSRRTMTAQLFF. DNA of the CDR3: TGTGCCTGTGACCCGCTACTGGGGTCTAGGAGGACCATGACAGCACAACTCTTCTTT.

This clone is judged large. This same CDR3 is encoded by further DNA sequences in the sample. The gene calls are TRDV2 and TRDJ1; D remains unclear. Trimming took off 0 bases at V and 3 bases at J, with 16 bases between the two ends. CDR3 length: 16 residues. CDR1 is GEAIGNYY, CDR2 EKD, per germline. CDR3 sequence (DNA): TGTGCCTGTGACACCCTTGGTTACAGGGGCTCCGATAAACTCATCTTT. Translation: CACDTLGYRGSDKLIF.

This clone was seen more than once but under ten times. The gene calls are TRDV2 and TRDJ1, with a weak D call TRDD3 (5 bases). Trimming removed 0 bases from V and 0 bases from J, with 31 bases in between. This CDR3 comprises 22 residues. The germline V gene encodes CDR1 GEAIGNYY and CDR2 EKD. The CDR3 reads CACDTVVTPGVGPNTDTDKLIF. The CDR3 DNA follows: TGTGCCTGTGACACCGTGGTTACCCCGGGGGTAGGTCCCAATACCGACACCGATAAACTCATCTTT.

This clone is large by share. V gene TRDV2 combines with J gene TRDJ2; 8 nucleotides match TRDD3. The CDR3 loop spans 17 amino acids. Germline trimming cut 0 bases from V and 4 bases from J; bases unmatched to any gene: 9. Germline V gene sequence: CDR1 GEAIGNYY, CDR2 EKD. CDR3 in amino acids: CACDTLPPGDKTAQLFF. CDR3 DNA sequence: TGTGCCTGTGACACCCTTCCCCCGGGGGATAAGACAGCACAACTCTTCTTT.

The CDR3 nucleotides read TGTGCCTGCGATCCTCTACTGGGGGATCAGGTGGAATGGGACACCCGACAGATGTTTTTC. Protein product: CACDPLLGDQVEWDTRQMFF. V is TRDV2 and J is TRDJ3; 10 bases map to TRDD3. J was trimmed by 4 bases and V by 7 bases; bases with no gene match: 18. Germline V gene lookup returns CDR1 GEAIGNYY and CDR2 EKD. The CDR3 is made up of 20 amino acids.

This clone came up a few times. The CDR3 DNA sequence: TGTGCCTGTGACTCACTGGGGGATACAAAGTACACCGATAAACTCATCTTT. As protein: CACDSLGDTKYTDKLIF. The chain recombines TRDV2 with TRDJ1; 12 positions match TRDD3. Germline V gives CDR1 GEAIGNYY, CDR2 EKD. With V trimmed by 3 bases and J by 0 bases, 7 bases remained unmatched. The CDR3 is made up of 17 amino acids.

The chain uses TRDV2 and TRDJ3; 13 positions match TRDD3. The ends lost 4 bases at V and 4 bases at J; junction bases unmatched: 12. This CDR3 comprises 20 residues. The V gene's germline CDR1 is GEAIGNYY and CDR2 EKD. CDR3 region: CACDSMTLGDTPWDTRQMFF. The DNA for the CDR3 is TGTGCCTGTGATAGCATGACACTGGGGGATACGCCATGGGACACCCGACAGATGTTTTTC.

The chain's CDR3 is CACDTGGLGDTPGPDKLIF. Written as DNA, the CDR3 is TGTGCCTGTGACACCGGTGGACTGGGGGATACGCCCGGTCCCGATAAACTCATCTTT. V and J are TRDV2 and TRDJ1, with 13 bases that match TRDD3. This CDR3 is built from 19 residues. With V trimmed by 0 bases and J by 3 bases, 12 bases remained unmatched. Germline CDR1 GEAIGNYY, CDR2 EKD.

The chain carries TRDV2 and TRDJ1; 13 nucleotides line up with TRDD3. There are 16 residues in the CDR3. The V segment lost 2 bases and the J segment 4 bases; nucleotides outside the gene matches: 6. The germline V gene encodes CDR1 GEAIGNYY and CDR2 EKD. CDR3 nucleotide sequence: TGTGCCTGTGACAACTTACTGGGGGATACGATCGATAAACTCATCTTT. Its translation: CACDNLLGDTIDKLIF.

On this clone itself: A much more abundant neighbour one base away suggests this may be a read error. J is TRDJ1 and V is TRDV2, with TRDD3 matching 13 bases. Germline assignment: CDR1 GEAIGNYY and CDR2 EKD. The CDR3 is made up of 16 amino acids. V lost 2 bases and J lost 3; bases outside the gene matches: 5. CDR3 in amino acids: CACDSLTGGYADKLIF. The CDR3 DNA sequence: TGTGCCTGTGACAGCCTTACTGGGGGATACGCCGATAAACTCATCTTT.

V gene TRDV2 combines with J gene TRDJ1, with D perhaps matching TRDD3 (6 bases). Germline V gene lookup returns CDR1 GEAIGNYY and CDR2 EKD. The CDR3 sequence is 20 residues long. Trimming took off 0 bases at V and 0 bases at J, with 25 bases between the two ends. For the CDR3, the DNA is TGTGCCTGTGACACCGTGTCCAGGACCGTGGGGGGCGGTCACACCGATAAACTCATCTTT. This codes for CACDTVSRTVGGGHTDKLIF.

Note on this clone: With a far larger clone one base away, a read error is the likely cause. Other DNA sequences within the sample encode an identical CDR3. The J gene is TRDJ3, the V gene TRDV2; 11 nucleotides line up with TRDD3. CDR3 length equals 20 residues. Germline V gene lookup returns CDR1 GEAIGNYY and CDR2 EKD. Unmatched junction bases numbered 6, after V lost 0 bases and J lost 0 bases. CDR3 DNA sequence: TGTGCCTGTGACACCGTACTGGGGGATAAGAGCTCCTGGGACACCCGACAGATGTTTTTC. Translation gives CACDTVLGDKSSWDTRQMFF.

The chain is built from TRDV2 and TRDJ1, with TRDD3 matching 9 bases. V gave up 3 bases and J gave up 0 bases; unmatched junction bases: 16. The CDR3 sequence is 19 residues long. Germline V gene data show CDR1 as GEAIGNYY and CDR2 as EKD. CDR3 sequence (DNA): TGTGCCTGTGACGCAGTACTGGGGGACCAGAAGATGTACACCGATAAACTCATCTTT. Amino acid sequence: CACDAVLGDQKMYTDKLIF.

In its sample, this clone was seen a few times. The rearrangement joins TRDV2 to TRDJ1; TRDD3 might be the D (6 bases). Germline V gene lookup returns CDR1 GEAIGNYY and CDR2 EKD. Trimming left V 1 base short and J 0 bases short, with 14 bases between. CDR3 length equals 16 residues. The CDR3 nucleotides are TGTGCCTGTGACACTCTGGGGACGAGGTACACCGATAAACTCATCTTT. This sequence encodes CACDTLGTRYTDKLIF.

A word on this clone: This is likely an artifact of a read error, given a far larger clone one base away. The chain couples TRDV2 to TRDJ3; TRDD3 agrees at 12 bases. The CDR3 loop spans 20 amino acids. Germline CDR1 and CDR2: GEAIGNYY and EKD. V shed 3 bases, J shed 13 bases, and the junction held 21 bases outside the gene matches. This CDR3 is CACDAMLGDTRANTKRQMFF. The CDR3 DNA sequence: TGTGCCTGTGACGCTATGCTGGGGGATACGCGGGCGAACACGAAACGACAGATGTTTTTC.

V and J are TRDV2 and TRDJ1; the match to TRDD3 covers 10 bases. The CDR3 consists of 15 residues. Trimming at V came to 3 bases and at J to 3 bases, leaving 6 bases not matched to a gene. CDR1 and CDR2 from the germline V gene are GEAIGNYY and EKD. CDR3 coding DNA: TGTGCCTGTGACCCCTTGGGGGATACTCCCGATAAACTCATCTTT. Protein sequence: CACDPLGDTPDKLIF.

This clone showed up just once. With only one base between it and a far larger clone, this is likely a read error. This sample also contains other DNA sequences that code for the same CDR3. V gene TRDV2 combines with J gene TRDJ3, with D possibly being TRDD3 (5 bases). V lost 0 bases to trimming and J lost 6 bases, with 11 bases between them. The CDR3 length is 16 residues. Germline assignment: CDR1 GEAIGNYY and CDR2 EKD. CDR3 protein: CACDTLGETDTRQMFF. The CDR3, as DNA: TGTGCCTGTGACACCCTAGGGGAGACGGACACCCGACAGATGTTTTTC.

The chain has TRDV2 and TRDJ3; 9 positions match TRDD3. CDR1 is GEAIGNYY and CDR2 is EKD in the germline V gene. After removal of 2 bases from V and 0 bases from J, the junction contained 4 bases not matched to a gene. CDR3 length: 18 residues. The CDR3 here is CACDITGGRSWDTRQMFF. DNA of the CDR3: TGTGCCTGTGACATTACTGGGGGACGCTCCTGGGACACCCGACAGATGTTTTTC.

Concerning this clone itself: In the same sample, other DNA sequences code for this CDR3. This chain joins TRDV2 and TRDJ3; 13 bases map to TRDD3. In germline, CDR1 is GEAIGNYY, CDR2 EKD. This CDR3 comprises 26 residues. Trimming cost V 3 bases and J 0 bases; bases outside gene matches: 25. The CDR3 nucleotides are TGTGCCTGTGACGCCACTCAAACTGGGGGATACGGCGGTCTATCGGACAGCTCCTGGGACACCCGACAGATGTTTTTC. Amino acid sequence: CACDATQTGGYGGLSDSSWDTRQMFF.

The chain joins TRDV2 to TRDJ1, with 10 bases matching TRDD3. Trimming at V came to 3 bases and at J to 3 bases, leaving 18 bases not matched to a gene. The CDR3 runs to 19 residues. Germline loops: CDR1 GEAIGNYY, CDR2 EKD. The CDR3, as DNA: TGTGCCTGTGACTCACTGGGGGATGTTACGGAAATGTACGCCGATAAACTCATCTTT. It yields the protein CACDSLGDVTEMYADKLIF.

Comment on this clone: A read error is likely here: a far larger clone is one base away. Other nucleotide sequences in the sample specify the same CDR3. The chain couples TRDV2 to TRDJ3; 11 bases are a match to TRDD3. The germline V gene has CDR1 GEAIGNYY and CDR2 EKD. The CDR3 totals 22 residues. The CDR3 here is CACDTVAMGDTPSRGDTRQMFF. The CDR3 DNA is TGTGCCTGTGACACCGTGGCCATGGGGGATACGCCGAGCCGTGGGGACACCCGTCAGATGTTTTTC.

As to this clone: The sample holds other DNA sequences that translate to the same CDR3. This chain joins TRDV2 and TRDJ1, with 10 bases aligning to TRDD3. The germline V gene has CDR1 GEAIGNYY and CDR2 EKD. This CDR3 region has 19 residues. Trimming at V came to 0 bases and at J to 0 bases, leaving 12 bases not matched to a gene. The DNA for the CDR3 is TGTGCCTGTGACACCATCTTACCTACGACTGGGGGATACACCGATAAACTCATCTTT. This sequence encodes CACDTILPTTGGYTDKLIF.

This clone was counted a few times. The chain uses TRDV2 and TRDJ1, with 11 bases lining up with TRDD3. CDR1 is GEAIGNYY and CDR2 is EKD in the germline V gene. This CDR3 has 21 residues. The trim removed 1 base at V and 0 bases at J, leaving 18 bases unmatched. The DNA for the CDR3 is TGTGCCTGTGACACTTCCCGTGTACTGGGGGATAGTTCCTTGTACACCGATAAACTCATCTTT. It encodes CACDTSRVLGDSSLYTDKLIF.

In the case of this clone: Since a much larger clone is just one base distant, this may be a read error. V and J are TRDV2 and TRDJ1; 12 nucleotides line up with TRDD3. The germline CDR1 and CDR2 sequences are GEAIGNYY and EKD. The CDR3 loop spans 21 amino acids. CDR3 loop: CACDTVNRPSTGGYTPDKPIF. In DNA form, the CDR3 reads TGTGCCTGTGACACCGTCAATCGCCCGTCTACTGGGGGATACACGCCCGATAAACCCATCTTT.